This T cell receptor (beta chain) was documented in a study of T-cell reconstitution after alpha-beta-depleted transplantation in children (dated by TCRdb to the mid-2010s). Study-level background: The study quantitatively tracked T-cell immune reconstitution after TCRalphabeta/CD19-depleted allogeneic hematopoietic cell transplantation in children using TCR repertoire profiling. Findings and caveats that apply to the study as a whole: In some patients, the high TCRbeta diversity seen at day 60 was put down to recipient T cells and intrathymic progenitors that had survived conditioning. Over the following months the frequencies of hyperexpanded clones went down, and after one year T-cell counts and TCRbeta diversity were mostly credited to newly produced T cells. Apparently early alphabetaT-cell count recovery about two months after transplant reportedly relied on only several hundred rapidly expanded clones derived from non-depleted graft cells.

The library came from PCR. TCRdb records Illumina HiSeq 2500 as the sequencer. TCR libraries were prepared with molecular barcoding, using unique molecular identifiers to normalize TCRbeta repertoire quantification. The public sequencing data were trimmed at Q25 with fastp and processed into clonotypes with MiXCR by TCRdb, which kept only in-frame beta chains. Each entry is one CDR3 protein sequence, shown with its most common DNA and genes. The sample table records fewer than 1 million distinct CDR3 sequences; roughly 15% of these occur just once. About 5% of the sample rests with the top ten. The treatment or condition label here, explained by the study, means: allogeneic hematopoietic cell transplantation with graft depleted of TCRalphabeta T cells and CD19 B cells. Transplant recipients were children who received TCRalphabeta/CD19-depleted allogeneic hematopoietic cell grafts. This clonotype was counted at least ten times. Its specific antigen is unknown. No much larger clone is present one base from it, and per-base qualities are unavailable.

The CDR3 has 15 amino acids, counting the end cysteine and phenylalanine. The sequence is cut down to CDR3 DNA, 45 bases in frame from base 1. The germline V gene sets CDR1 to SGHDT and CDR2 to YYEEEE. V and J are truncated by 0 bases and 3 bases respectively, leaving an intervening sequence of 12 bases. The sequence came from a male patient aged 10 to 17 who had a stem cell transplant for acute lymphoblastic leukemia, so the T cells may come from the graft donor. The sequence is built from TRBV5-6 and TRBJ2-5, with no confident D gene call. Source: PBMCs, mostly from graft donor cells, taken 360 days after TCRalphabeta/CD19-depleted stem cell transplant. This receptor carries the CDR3 CASSLAPRRKETQYF. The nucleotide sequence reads TGTGCCAGCAGCTTGGCGCCGAGGCGGAAAGAGACCCAGTACTTC.